This T cell receptor beta chain appears in the sequencing data of a study of spatial heterogeneity in lung cancer. The time point is: sample taken at primary tumor resection. Material for sequencing was whole RNA from tumor, nontumor lung or frozen PBMC, left unsorted. The CDR3 extends over 16 amino acids. Germline V lookup: CDR1 SGHTS, CDR2 YDEGEE. V was shortened by 9 bases and J by 5 bases, with 26 bases between the two germline ends. MiXCR, applied by TCRdb to the 5' RACE reads, yields one record per CDR3 protein. Of roughly 50,000 distinct CDR3 sequences listed, 6% to 9.5% are singletons. This material consisted of PBMCs, taken at surgery. The receptor's source is a female donor with early-stage non-small cell lung cancer. The chain has TRBV5-8 and TRBJ1-1; D may be TRBD1 (6 bases). The CDR3 nucleotides read TGTGCCAACAGTCTCCCCAGAGGGACACACGAGACTGAAGCTTTCTTT. Translation: CANSLPRGTHETEAFF.